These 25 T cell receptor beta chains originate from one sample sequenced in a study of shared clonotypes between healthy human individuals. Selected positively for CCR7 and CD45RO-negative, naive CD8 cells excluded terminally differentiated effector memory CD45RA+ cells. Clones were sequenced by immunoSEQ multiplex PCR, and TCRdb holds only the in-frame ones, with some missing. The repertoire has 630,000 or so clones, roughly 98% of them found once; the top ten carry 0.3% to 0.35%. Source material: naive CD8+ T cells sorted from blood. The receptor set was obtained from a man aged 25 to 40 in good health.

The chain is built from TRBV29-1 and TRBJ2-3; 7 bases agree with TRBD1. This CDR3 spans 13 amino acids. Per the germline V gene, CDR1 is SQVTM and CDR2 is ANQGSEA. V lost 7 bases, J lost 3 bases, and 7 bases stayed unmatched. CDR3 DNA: TGCAGCGCAAGGGACAGAAAAACAGATACGCAGTATTTT. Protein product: CSARDRKTDTQYF.

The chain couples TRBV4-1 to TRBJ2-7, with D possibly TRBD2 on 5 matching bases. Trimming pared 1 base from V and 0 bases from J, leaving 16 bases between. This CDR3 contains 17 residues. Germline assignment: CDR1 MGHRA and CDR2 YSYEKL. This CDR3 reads CASSQASSGASSYEQYF. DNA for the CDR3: TGCGCCAGCAGCCAAGCCTCCAGCGGTGCCAGCTCCTACGAGCAGTACTTC.

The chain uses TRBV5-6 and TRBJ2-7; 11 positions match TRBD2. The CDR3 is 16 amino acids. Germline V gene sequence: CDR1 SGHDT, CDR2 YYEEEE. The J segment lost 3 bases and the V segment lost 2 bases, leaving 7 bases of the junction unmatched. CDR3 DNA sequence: TGTGCCAGCAGCTTTACTAGCGGGGGCGACGTCTACGAGCAGTACTTC. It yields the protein CASSFTSGGDVYEQYF.

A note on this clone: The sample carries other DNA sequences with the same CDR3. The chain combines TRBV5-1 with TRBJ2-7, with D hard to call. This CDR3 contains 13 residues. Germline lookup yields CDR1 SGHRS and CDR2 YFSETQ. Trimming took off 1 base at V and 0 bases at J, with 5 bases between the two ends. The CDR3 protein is CASSLRSSYEQYF. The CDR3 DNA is TGCGCCAGCAGCTTGAGGAGCTCCTACGAGCAGTACTTC.

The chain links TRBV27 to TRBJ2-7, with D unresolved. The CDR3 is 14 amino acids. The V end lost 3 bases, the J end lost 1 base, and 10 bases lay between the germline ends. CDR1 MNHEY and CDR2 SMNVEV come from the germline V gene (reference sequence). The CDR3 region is CASSFMPDSYEQYF. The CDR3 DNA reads TGTGCCAGCAGTTTCATGCCAGATTCCTACGAGCAGTACTTC.

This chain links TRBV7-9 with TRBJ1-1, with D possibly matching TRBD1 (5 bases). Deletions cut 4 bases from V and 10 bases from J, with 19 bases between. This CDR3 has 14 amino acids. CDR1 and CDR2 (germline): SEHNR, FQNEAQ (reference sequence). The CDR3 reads CASSSNDSPGRAFF. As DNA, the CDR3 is TGTGCCAGCAGCTCAAACGACAGCCCGGGGAGAGCTTTCTTT.

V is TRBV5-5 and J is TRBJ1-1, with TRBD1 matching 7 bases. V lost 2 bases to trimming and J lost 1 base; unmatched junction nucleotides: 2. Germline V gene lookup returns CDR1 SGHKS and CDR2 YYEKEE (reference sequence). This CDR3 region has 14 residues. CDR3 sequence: CASSFRQGNTEAFF. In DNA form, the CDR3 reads TGTGCCAGCAGCTTCCGACAGGGGAACACTGAAGCTTTCTTT.

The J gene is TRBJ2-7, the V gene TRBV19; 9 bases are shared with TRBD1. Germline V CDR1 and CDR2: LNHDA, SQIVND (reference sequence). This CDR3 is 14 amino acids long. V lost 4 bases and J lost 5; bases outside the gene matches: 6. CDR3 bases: TGTGCCAGTAGTACCCCGACAGGGGGTAACGAGCAGTACTTC. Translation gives CASSTPTGGNEQYF.

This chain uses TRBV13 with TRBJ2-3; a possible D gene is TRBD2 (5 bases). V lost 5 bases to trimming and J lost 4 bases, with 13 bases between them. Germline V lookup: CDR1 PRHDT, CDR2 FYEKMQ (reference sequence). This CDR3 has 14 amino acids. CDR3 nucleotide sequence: TGTGCCAGCAGCGGCCTGCGGGCCCCAGATACGCAGTATTTT. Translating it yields CASSGLRAPDTQYF.

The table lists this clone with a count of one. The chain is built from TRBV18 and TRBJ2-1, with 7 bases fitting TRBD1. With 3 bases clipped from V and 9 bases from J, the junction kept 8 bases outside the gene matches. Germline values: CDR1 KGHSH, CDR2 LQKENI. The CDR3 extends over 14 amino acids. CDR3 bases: TGTGCCAGCTCACCCGGGACAGTCGACACTGAGCAGTTCTTC. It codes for CASSPGTVDTEQFF.

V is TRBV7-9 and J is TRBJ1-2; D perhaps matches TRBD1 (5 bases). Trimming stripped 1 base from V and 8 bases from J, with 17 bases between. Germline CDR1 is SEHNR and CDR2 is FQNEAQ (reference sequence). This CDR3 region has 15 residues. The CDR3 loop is CASSLVDRAWDGYTF. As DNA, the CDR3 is TGTGCCAGCAGCTTAGTTGATCGGGCGTGGGACGGCTACACCTTC.

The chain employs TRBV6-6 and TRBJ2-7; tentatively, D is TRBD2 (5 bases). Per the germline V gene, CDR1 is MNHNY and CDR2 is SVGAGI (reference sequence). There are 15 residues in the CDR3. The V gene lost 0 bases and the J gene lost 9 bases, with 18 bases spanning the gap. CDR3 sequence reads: CASSYSILEGIGQYF. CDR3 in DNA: TGTGCCAGCAGTTACTCGATTCTAGAGGGTATCGGGCAGTACTTC.

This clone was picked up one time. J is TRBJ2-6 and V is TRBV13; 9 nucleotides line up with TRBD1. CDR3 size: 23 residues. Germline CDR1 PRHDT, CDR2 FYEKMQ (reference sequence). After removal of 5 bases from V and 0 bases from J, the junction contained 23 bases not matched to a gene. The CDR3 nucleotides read TGTGCCAGCAGCGGCACCACAGAAACCGGGACAGGGAAAGGAAACTCTGGGGCCAACGTCCTGACTTTC. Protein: CASSGTTETGTGKGNSGANVLTF.

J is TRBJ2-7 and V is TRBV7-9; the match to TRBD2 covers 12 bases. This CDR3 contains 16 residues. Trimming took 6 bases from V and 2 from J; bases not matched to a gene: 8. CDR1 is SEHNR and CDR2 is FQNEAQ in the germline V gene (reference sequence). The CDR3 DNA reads TGTGCCAGCAGTCTTAGCGGGACTAGCGGGCCCTACGAGCAGTACTTC. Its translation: CASSLSGTSGPYEQYF.

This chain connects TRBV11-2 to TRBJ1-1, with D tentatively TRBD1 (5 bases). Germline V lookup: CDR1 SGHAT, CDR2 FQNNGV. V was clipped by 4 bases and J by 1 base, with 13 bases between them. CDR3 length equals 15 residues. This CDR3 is CASSYRGRRNTEAFF. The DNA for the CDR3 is TGTGCCAGCAGCTACCGGGGGAGGCGGAACACTGAAGCTTTCTTT.

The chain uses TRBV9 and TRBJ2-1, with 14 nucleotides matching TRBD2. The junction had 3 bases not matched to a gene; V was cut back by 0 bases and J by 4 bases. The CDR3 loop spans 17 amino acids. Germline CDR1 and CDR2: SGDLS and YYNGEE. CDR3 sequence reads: CASSVGLAGGRYNEQFF. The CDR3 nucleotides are TGTGCCAGCAGCGTAGGACTAGCGGGAGGGCGATACAATGAGCAGTTCTTC.

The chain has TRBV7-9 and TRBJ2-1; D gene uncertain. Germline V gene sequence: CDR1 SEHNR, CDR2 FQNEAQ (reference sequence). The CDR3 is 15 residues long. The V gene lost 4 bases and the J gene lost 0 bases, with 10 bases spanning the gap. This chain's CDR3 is CASSYSESSYNEQFF. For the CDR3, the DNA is TGTGCCAGCAGCTACAGTGAAAGCTCCTACAATGAGCAGTTCTTC.

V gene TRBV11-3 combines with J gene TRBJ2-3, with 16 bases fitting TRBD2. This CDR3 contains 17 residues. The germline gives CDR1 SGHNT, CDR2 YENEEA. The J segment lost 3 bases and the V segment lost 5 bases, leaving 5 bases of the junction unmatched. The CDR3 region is CASSPGLAGGRTDTQYF. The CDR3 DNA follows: TGTGCCAGCAGCCCGGGACTAGCGGGAGGGCGGACAGATACGCAGTATTTT.

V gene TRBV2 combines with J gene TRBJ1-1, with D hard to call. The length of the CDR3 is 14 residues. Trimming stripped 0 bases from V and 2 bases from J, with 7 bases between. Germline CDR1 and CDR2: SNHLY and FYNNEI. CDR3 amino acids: CASSEARGNTEAFF. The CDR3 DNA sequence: TGTGCCAGCAGTGAAGCGCGGGGTAACACTGAAGCTTTCTTT.

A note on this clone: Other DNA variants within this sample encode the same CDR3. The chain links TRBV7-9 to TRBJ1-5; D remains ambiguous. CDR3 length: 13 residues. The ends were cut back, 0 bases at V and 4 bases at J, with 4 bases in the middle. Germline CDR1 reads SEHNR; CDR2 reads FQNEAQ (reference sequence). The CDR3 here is CASSLALNQPQHF. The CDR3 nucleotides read TGTGCCAGCAGCTTAGCGCTAAATCAGCCCCAGCATTTT.

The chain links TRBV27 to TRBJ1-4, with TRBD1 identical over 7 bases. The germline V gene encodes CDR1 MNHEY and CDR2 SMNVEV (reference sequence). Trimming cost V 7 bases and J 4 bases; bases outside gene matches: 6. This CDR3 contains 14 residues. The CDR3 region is CASTRQGLNEKLFF. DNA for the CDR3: TGTGCCAGCACCCGACAGGGCCTTAATGAAAAACTGTTTTTT.

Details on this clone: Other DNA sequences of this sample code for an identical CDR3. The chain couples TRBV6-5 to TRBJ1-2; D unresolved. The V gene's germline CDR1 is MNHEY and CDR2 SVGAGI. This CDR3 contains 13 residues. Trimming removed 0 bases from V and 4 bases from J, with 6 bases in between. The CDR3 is CASSYSTAYGYTF. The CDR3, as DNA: TGTGCCAGCAGTTACTCGACGGCCTATGGCTACACCTTC.

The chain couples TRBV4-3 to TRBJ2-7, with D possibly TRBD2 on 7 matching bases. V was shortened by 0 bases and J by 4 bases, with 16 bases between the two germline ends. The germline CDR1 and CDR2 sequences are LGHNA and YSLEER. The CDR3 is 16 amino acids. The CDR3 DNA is TGCGCCAGCAGCCAAGATGTAGGGGGAGGGGGATACGAGCAGTACTTC. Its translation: CASSQDVGGGGYEQYF.

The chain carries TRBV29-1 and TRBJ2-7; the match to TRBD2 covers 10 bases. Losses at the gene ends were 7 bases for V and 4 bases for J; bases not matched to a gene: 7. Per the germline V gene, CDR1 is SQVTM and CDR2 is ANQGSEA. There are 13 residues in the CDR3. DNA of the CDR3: TGCAGCGGGAGGGCTAGCGGGAGTTACGAGCAGTACTTC. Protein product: CSGRASGSYEQYF.

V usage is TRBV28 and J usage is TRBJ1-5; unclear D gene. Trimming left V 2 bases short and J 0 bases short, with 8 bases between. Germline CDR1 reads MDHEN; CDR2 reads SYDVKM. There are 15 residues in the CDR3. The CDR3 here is CASSLGWNSNQPQHF. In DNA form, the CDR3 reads TGTGCCAGCAGTTTAGGGTGGAATAGCAATCAGCCCCAGCATTTT.